One sample yielded the 24 T cell receptor beta chains listed below, sequenced in a study of CXCR3-negative and CXCR3-positive naive CD8 T cells (dated by TCRdb to the late 2010s). The paper as a whole reports these results and caveats: TRB CDR3s from CXCR3-positive naive cells showed higher hydrophobicity (lower Kidera factor 4), lower energy, and higher strength and volume indices than CXCR3-negative naive cells.

TCRdb lists the instrument as NextSeq 550. The Human TCR Profiling Kit (MiLaboratory) was used to prepare UMI-labeled 5' RACE TRB cDNA libraries. After reprocessing by TCRdb, each CDR3 protein sequence is one entry, and no DNA is given. The data table for this sample lists some 130,000 distinct CDR3 sequences. The ten largest clones add up to around 0.44% of the sample. No antigen is known for these receptors. Sequences were obtained from naive CXCR3+ CD8+ T cells from blood. The sample's cell subset or site label, in plain terms: CD45RO-CCR7+CD27+CD95- naive CD8+ T cells expressing CXCR3 (TNR3+). These receptors were taken from a human donor in good health. Some clones in this sample may be carry-over from other donors' samples.

The chain links TRBV3-1 to TRBJ2-5. CDR1 is LGHDT and CDR2 is YNNKEL in the germline V gene (reference sequence). The CDR3 covers 14 residues. The CDR3 region is CASSQEENFGTQYF.

The chain has TRBV7-9 and TRBJ2-7; TCRdb's assignment of TRBD2 cannot be checked, as there is no DNA. This CDR3 has 16 amino acids. From germline, CDR1 is SEHNR and CDR2 FQNEAQ (reference sequence). CDR3 residues: CASSYPGTSGIYEQYF.

The CDR3 loop reads CSDQRSRGSYGYTF. The rearrangement uses TRBV20-1 and TRBJ1-2; lacking DNA, the TRBD1 call made by TCRdb goes unchecked. The CDR3 sequence is 14 residues long. Germline V gene lookup returns CDR1 DFQATT and CDR2 SNEGSKA (reference sequence).

The genes are TRBV4-2 and TRBJ1-4; as DNA is missing, the TRBD1 call by TCRdb cannot be tested. The CDR3 runs 14 residues. The germline V gene encodes CDR1 LGHNA and CDR2 YNFKEQ. CDR3 protein: CASSQGTGGEKLFF.

This sequence joins TRBV11-2 and TRBJ2-1; the TCRdb call, TRBD2, lacks DNA for checking. Per germline, CDR1 SGHAT and CDR2 FQNNGV. The CDR3 totals 13 residues. The CDR3: CASRWTTYNEQFF.

The chain links TRBV5-4 to TRBJ2-2; the D call from TCRdb, TRBD1, cannot be confirmed without DNA. CDR1 SGHNT and CDR2 YYREEE come from the germline V gene (reference sequence). This CDR3 is built from 15 residues. The CDR3 sequence is CASSLETGRTGELFF.

V and J are TRBV7-6 and TRBJ2-3; TCRdb gives TRBD1 as the D gene, but with no DNA this cannot be confirmed. The CDR3 is 16 amino acids. The V gene's germline CDR1 is SGHVS and CDR2 FNYEAQ. CDR3 protein: CASSSSAGTGTDTQYF.

This chain links TRBV6-4 with TRBJ2-1; TCRdb returns TRBD2, unconfirmable since there is no DNA. CDR3 length: 20 amino acids. The germline CDR1 and CDR2 sequences are MRHNA and SNTAGT. This chain's CDR3 is CASSPRGSGRVTSSYNEQFF.

V usage is TRBV2 and J usage is TRBJ1-2; TCRdb indicates TRBD1, and absent DNA this call remains unverified. In germline, CDR1 is SNHLY, CDR2 FYNNEI. The CDR3 is 15 residues long. CDR3: CASRVGTGDYYGYTF.

The chain has TRBV5-6 and TRBJ2-7; TCRdb's D call of TRBD2 is untestable without DNA. Germline CDR1 and CDR2: SGHDT and YYEEEE. The CDR3 sequence is 16 residues long. The CDR3 loop is CASSLSSRTGAYEQYF.

The chain carries TRBV11-2 and TRBJ2-7; TCRdb's D call, TRBD1, is unchecked because there is no DNA. This CDR3 is built from 15 residues. Germline-derived CDR1 and CDR2 are SGHAT and FQNNGV. The CDR3 protein is CASSLPMDRRYEQYF. Together with reference TRBV11-2 and TRBJ2-7, the CDR3 gives the full variable domain: EAGVAQSPRYKIIEKRQSVAFWCNPISGHATLYWYQQILGQGPKLLIQFQNNGVVDDSQLPKDRFSAERLKGVDSTLKIQPAKLEDSAVYLCASSLPMDRRYEQYFGPGTRLTVT.

This rearrangement joins TRBV6-5 to TRBJ1-1; absent DNA, TCRdb's TRBD1 call cannot be checked. Germline loops: CDR1 MNHEY, CDR2 SVGAGI. The CDR3 totals 13 residues. CDR3 sequence reads: CASSSGANTEAFF.

This rearrangement joins TRBV7-9 to TRBJ2-1; the D call of TRBD2 rests on TCRdb alone, since no DNA is present to check it. Germline V gene data show CDR1 as SEHNR and CDR2 as FQNEAQ (reference sequence). The CDR3 contains 13 residues. This chain's CDR3 is CASRTSGNNEQFF.

The J gene is TRBJ2-3, the V gene TRBV23-1; TCRdb indicates TRBD1, and absent DNA this call remains unverified. TRBV23-1 is identified as an open reading frame with a role that is uncertain. The CDR3 consists of 16 residues. CDR3 in amino acids: CASPSYPDGSTDTQYF.

The V and J genes are TRBV7-3 and TRBJ2-1; the D call from TCRdb, TRBD2, cannot be confirmed without DNA. Germline V CDR1 and CDR2: SGHTA, FQGTGA. This CDR3 has 16 amino acids. CDR3 sequence: CASSLISGGASDEQFF.

The rearrangement uses TRBV24-1 and TRBJ2-7; there is no DNA to check the TCRdb D call of TRBD1. CDR1 is KGHDR, CDR2 SFDVKD, per germline. CDR3 length: 15 amino acids. CDR3 region: CATSDPAGTGTEQYF.

The chain combines TRBV25-1 with TRBJ1-2; TCRdb gives TRBD1 as the D gene, but with no DNA this cannot be confirmed. The V gene's germline CDR1 is MGHDK and CDR2 SYGVNS. CDR3 length equals 13 residues. The CDR3 protein is CASSVGQYYGYTF.

This sequence joins TRBV20-1 and TRBJ2-2; TCRdb selects TRBD1, and the lack of DNA leaves this call unchecked. Germline CDR1 and CDR2: DFQATT and SNEGSKA (reference sequence). The CDR3 is made up of 15 amino acids. CDR3 in amino acids: CSATPLYTNTGELFF.

The chain recombines TRBV27 with TRBJ2-7; without DNA, the TCRdb call of TRBD2 cannot be checked. CDR1 and CDR2 from the germline V gene are MNHEY and SMNVEV (reference sequence). The CDR3 extends over 13 amino acids. The CDR3 loop reads CASGWSRDYEQYF.

J is TRBJ1-2 and V is TRBV12-3 or TRBV12-4; TCRdb's D call of TRBD1 is untestable without DNA. This CDR3 is 16 amino acids long. CDR3 sequence reads: CASSYTETGVEYGYTF.

The rearrangement uses TRBV5-1 and TRBJ2-3; TCRdb lists TRBD2, though no DNA is available to test this call. This CDR3 region has 17 residues. Germline CDR1 is SGHRS and CDR2 is YFSETQ. This CDR3 reads CASPQEPSGGTADTQYF.

This chain connects TRBV27 to TRBJ2-7; TCRdb reports TRBD1, a call that lacks DNA to check it against. This CDR3 has 15 amino acids. Germline values: CDR1 MNHEY, CDR2 SMNVEV (reference sequence). CDR3 residues: CASSSVAGFSNEQYF.

J is TRBJ2-1 and V is TRBV3-1; TCRdb calls TRBD2, which cannot be checked without DNA. The germline CDR1 and CDR2 sequences are LGHDT and YNNKEL (reference sequence). This CDR3 is 14 amino acids long. The CDR3 reads CASSQEVAGNEQFF.

This rearrangement joins TRBV28 to TRBJ2-5; with no DNA, the TCRdb D assignment of TRBD1 cannot be verified. CDR3 size: 12 residues. The V gene's germline CDR1 is MDHEN and CDR2 SYDVKM. The chain's CDR3 is CASLGQEETQYF.